The 9 T cell receptor beta chains given below trace back to one sample, sequenced in a study of radiotherapy plus CTLA-4 blockade in lung cancer. Only in-frame clones appear in the TCRdb table, and some are missing; sequencing was by immunoSEQ multiplex PCR. This sample has 90,000 to 100,000 clones, with roughly 80% found just once. Source: peripheral blood, taken from a patient treated with radiotherapy plus ipilimumab. The receptors come from a human donor with non-small cell lung cancer that progressed on radiotherapy plus ipilimumab.

The count of this clone is one. V is TRBV5-1 and J is TRBJ1-5; maybe TRBD1 (6 bases). This CDR3 comprises 15 residues. The germline gives CDR1 SGHRS, CDR2 YFSETQ. V lost 4 bases and J lost 1, with 12 bases in between. CDR3 DNA: TGCGCCAGCAGCGTTAGCGGACAGAGCAATCAGCCCCAGCATTTT. Its protein is CASSVSGQSNQPQHF.

The gene calls are TRBV11-1 and TRBJ2-5; no clear D gene. Trimming stripped 1 base from V and 5 bases from J, with 14 bases between. The germline CDR1 and CDR2 sequences are SGHAT and FQDESV (reference sequence). This CDR3 region has 15 residues. The CDR3 DNA reads TGTGCCAGCAGCTTAGTGACAAGTCTTGGGGAGACCCAGTACTTC. It translates to CASSLVTSLGETQYF.

This clone occurred once. V and J are TRBV28 and TRBJ2-5; D remains ambiguous. Trimming stripped 3 bases from V and 2 bases from J, with 19 bases between. The CDR3 length is 17 residues. Germline V gene lookup returns CDR1 MDHEN and CDR2 SYDVKM. The CDR3 reads CASSLLQWVEVQETQYF. The CDR3, as DNA: TGTGCCAGCAGTTTGTTACAGTGGGTAGAAGTACAAGAGACCCAGTACTTC.

This clone was picked up one time. The CDR3 is CSVEVPNTEAFF. DNA of the CDR3: TGCAGCGTTGAGGTCCCGAACACTGAAGCTTTCTTT. This chain joins TRBV29-1 and TRBJ1-1, with D unclear. From germline, CDR1 is SQVTM and CDR2 ANQGSEA. The CDR3 is 12 residues long. The V and J ends lost 3 bases and 1 base respectively, with 6 bases between them.

The gene calls are TRBV12-5 and TRBJ1-3; no definite D call. CDR1 and CDR2 from the germline V gene are LGHNT and FRNRAP. The V end was cut by 0 bases, the J end by 0 bases, with 6 bases between. CDR3 length: 15 residues. CDR3 nucleotide sequence: TGTGCTAGTGGTTTGGTACCCGTCTCTGGAAACACCATATATTTT. Translation gives CASGLVPVSGNTIYF.

This chain joins TRBV15 and TRBJ2-3, with 7 bases identical to TRBD2. This CDR3 region has 17 residues. Germline CDR1 and CDR2: LNHNV and YYDKDF (reference sequence). Trimming cost V 0 bases and J 2 bases; bases outside gene matches: 8. This chain's CDR3 is CATSRDWAGALTDTQYF. DNA of the CDR3: TGTGCCACCAGCAGAGATTGGGCGGGAGCGCTCACAGATACGCAGTATTTT.

The rearrangement uses TRBV27 and TRBJ2-3; TRBD2 aligns across 11 bases. After removal of 7 bases from V and 2 bases from J, the junction contained 8 bases not matched to a gene. Per the germline V gene, CDR1 is MNHEY and CDR2 is SMNVEV (reference sequence). The CDR3 runs 16 residues. The CDR3 reads CASNRGTSGFTDTQYF. As DNA, the CDR3 is TGTGCCAGCAACCGGGGGACTAGCGGATTCACAGATACGCAGTATTTT.

This clone has only a few counts. This chain links TRBV6-6 with TRBJ1-2; no reliable D call. Germline V gives CDR1 MNHNY, CDR2 SVGAGI (reference sequence). The CDR3 spans 13 residues. Trimming took off 4 bases at V and 8 bases at J, with 14 bases between the two ends. The CDR3 DNA sequence: TGTGCCAGCAGTTCCCTCGGAGGGAGAGGCTACACCTTC. Its protein product is CASSSLGGRGYTF.

This sequence joins TRBV28 and TRBJ1-1; a weak D match, TRBD1 (5 bases). The germline CDR1 and CDR2 sequences are MDHEN and SYDVKM. V was shortened by 7 bases and J by 3 bases, with 18 bases between the two germline ends. The CDR3 sequence is 15 residues long. CDR3 amino acids: CASNRWGGLDTEAFF. CDR3 sequence (DNA): TGTGCCAGCAATCGTTGGGGCGGACTTGACACTGAAGCTTTCTTT.